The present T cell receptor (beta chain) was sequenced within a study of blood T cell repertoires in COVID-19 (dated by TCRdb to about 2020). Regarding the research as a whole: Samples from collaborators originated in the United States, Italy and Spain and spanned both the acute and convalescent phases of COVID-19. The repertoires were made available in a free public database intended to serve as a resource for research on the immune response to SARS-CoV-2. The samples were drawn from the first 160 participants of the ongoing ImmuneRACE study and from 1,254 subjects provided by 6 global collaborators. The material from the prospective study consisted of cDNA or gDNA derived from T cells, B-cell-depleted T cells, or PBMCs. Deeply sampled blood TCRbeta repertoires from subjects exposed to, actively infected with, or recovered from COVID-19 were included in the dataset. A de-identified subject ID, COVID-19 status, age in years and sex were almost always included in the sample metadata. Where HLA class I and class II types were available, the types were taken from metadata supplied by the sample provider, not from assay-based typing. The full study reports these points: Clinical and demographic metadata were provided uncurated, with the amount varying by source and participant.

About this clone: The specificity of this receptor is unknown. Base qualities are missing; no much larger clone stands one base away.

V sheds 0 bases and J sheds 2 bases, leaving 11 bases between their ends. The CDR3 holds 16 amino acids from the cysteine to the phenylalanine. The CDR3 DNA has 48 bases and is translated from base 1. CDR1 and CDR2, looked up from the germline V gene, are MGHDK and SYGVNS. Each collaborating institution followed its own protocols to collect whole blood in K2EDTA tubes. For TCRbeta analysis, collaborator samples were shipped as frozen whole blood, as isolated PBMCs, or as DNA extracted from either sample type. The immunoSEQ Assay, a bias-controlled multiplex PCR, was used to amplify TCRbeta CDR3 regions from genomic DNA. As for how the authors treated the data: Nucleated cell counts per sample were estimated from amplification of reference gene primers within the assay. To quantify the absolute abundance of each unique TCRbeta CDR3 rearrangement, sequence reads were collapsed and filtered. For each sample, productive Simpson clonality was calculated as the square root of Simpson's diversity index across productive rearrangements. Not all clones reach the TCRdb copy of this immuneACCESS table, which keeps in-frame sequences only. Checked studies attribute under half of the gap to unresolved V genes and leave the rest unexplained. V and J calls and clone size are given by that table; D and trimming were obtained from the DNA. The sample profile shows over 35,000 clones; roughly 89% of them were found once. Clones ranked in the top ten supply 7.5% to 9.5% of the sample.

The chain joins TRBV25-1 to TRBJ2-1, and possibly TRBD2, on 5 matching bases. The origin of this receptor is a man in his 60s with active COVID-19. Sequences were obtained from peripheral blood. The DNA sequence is TGTGCCAGCAGTGAATATTCTAGCTGGGCCTACAATGAGCAGTTCTTC. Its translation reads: CASSEYSSWAYNEQFF.